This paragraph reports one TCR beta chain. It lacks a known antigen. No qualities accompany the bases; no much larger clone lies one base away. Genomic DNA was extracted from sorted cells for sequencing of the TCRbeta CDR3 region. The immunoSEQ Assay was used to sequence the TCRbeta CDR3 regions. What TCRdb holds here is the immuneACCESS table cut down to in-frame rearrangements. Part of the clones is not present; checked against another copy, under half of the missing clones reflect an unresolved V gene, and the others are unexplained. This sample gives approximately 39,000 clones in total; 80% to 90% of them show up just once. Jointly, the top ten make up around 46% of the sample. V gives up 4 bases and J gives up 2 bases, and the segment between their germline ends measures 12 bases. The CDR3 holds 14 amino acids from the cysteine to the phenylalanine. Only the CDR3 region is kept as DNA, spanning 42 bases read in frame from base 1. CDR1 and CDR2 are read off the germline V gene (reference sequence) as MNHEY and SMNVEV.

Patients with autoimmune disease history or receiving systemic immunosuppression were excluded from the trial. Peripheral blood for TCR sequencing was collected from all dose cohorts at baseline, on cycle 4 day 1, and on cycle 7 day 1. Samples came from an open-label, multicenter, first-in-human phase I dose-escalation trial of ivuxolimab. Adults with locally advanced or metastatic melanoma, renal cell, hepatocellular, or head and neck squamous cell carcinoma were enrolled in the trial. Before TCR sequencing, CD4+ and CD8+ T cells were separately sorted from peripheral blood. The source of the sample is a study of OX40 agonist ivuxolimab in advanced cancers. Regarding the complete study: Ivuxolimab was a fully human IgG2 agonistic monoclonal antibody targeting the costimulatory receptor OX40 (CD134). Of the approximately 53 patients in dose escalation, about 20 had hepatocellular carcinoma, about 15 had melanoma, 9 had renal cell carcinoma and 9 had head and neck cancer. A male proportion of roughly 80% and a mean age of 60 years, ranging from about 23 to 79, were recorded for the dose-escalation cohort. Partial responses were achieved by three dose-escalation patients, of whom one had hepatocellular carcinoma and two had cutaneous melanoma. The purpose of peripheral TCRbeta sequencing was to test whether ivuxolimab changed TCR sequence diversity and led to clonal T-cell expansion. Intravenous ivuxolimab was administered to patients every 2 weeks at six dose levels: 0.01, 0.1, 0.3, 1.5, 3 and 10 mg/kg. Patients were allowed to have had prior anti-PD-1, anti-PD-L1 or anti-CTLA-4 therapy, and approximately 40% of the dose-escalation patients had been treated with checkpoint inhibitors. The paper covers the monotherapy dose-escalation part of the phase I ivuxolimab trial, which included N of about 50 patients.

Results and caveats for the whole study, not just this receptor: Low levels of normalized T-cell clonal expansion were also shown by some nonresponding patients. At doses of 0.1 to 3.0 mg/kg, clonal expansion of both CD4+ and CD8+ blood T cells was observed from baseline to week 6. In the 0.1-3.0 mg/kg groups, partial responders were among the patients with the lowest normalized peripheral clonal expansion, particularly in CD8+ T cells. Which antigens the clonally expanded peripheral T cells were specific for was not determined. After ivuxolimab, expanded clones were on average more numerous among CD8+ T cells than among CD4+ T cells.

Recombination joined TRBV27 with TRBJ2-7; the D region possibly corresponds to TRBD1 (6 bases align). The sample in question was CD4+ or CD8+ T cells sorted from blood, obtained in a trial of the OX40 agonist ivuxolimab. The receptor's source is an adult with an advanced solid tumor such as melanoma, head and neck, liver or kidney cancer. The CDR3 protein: CASSSMDRPYEQYF. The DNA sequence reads TGTGCCAGCAGTTCGATGGACAGACCCTACGAGCAGTACTTC.